Described below is a single T cell receptor (beta chain) sequence and its context. Its antigen remains unknown. The sample originates from a study of T cell repertoires in cytomegalovirus infection. TCRdb itself ran the reads through MiXCR, one entry per CDR3 protein. The sample holds 600,000 to 700,000 distinct CDR3 sequences, 30% to 40% seen once. The germline V gene encodes CDR1 SGHVS and CDR2 FNYEAQ. V gave up 2 bases and J gave up 2 bases, with 25 bases separating them. This CDR3 contains 20 residues. The chain has TRBV7-6 and TRBJ2-1, with D perhaps given as TRBD1 or TRBD2 (5 bases each). This TCR derives from a human donor in good health (CMV status not recorded). Some clones in this sample may be carry-over from other donors' samples. This specimen was cultured PBMCs, taken from culture after CMV antigen stimulation. CDR3 nucleotide sequence: TGTGCCAGCAGCTTAACGGTGAGGGGCCCCAACACGATCGCCTACAATGAGCAGTTCTTC. Amino acid sequence: CASSLTVRGPNTIAYNEQFF.